This entry lists 10 T cell receptor beta chains sequenced from one sample in a study of shared clonotypes between healthy human individuals. As defined, naive CD8 cells were CD45RO-negative and positively selected for CCR7, with terminally differentiated effector memory CD45RA+ cells excluded. The method was immunoSEQ multiplex PCR; TCRdb's version includes in-frame clones alone and lacks a portion of them. The sample includes about 1.9 million clones, over 85% of them seen just once. The specimen was naive CD8+ T cells from PBMCs. Every receptor here comes from a man in his late teens or twenties in good health. Some clones in this sample may be carry-over from other donors' samples.

The chain joins TRBV14 to TRBJ2-7; D is possibly TRBD2 (6 bases). The CDR3 sequence is 14 residues long. Germline CDR1 is SGHDN and CDR2 is FVKESK. Trimming cost V 2 bases and J 4 bases, with 12 bases left between them. The CDR3 DNA reads TGTGCCAGCAGCCAAAGAGACGGGACTTACGAGCAGTACTTC. This codes for CASSQRDGTYEQYF.

This clone appeared once. The chain has TRBV4-1 and TRBJ2-1, with D possibly matching TRBD1 (8 bases). V lost 2 bases, J lost 5 bases, and 22 bases lay in between. This CDR3 spans 18 amino acids. CDR1 MGHRA and CDR2 YSYEKL come from the germline V gene. CDR3 coding DNA: TGCGCCAGCAGCCAACGCCCAGGGGGCGGGAGTGGGCACAATGAGCAGTTCTTC. Its translation is CASSQRPGGGSGHNEQFF.

This chain connects TRBV7-6 to TRBJ2-7; D call uncertain. V lost 1 base and J 4 bases, leaving 8 bases between the germline ends. The CDR3 covers 13 residues. From germline, CDR1 is SGHVS and CDR2 FNYEAQ. The DNA of the CDR3 is TGTGCCAGCAGCTTAGGAGAGGAGTACGAGCAGTACTTC. Residues: CASSLGEEYEQYF. Full variable domain (outside the CDR3, taken from reference TRBV7-6 and TRBJ2-7): GAGVSQSPRYKVTKRGQDVALRCDPISGHVSLYWYRQALGQGPEFLTYFNYEAQQDKSGLPNDRFSAERPEGSISTLTIQRTEQRDSAMYRCASSLGEEYEQYFGPGTRLTVT.

The J gene is TRBJ2-1, the V gene TRBV27, with D perhaps TRBD2 (6 bases). This CDR3 has 13 residues. V lost 7 bases and J 8 bases, leaving 15 bases between the germline ends. Germline CDR1 reads MNHEY; CDR2 reads SMNVEV (reference sequence). The CDR3 protein is CASTQAGNHEQFF. CDR3 nucleotides: TGTGCCAGCACCCAGGCGGGGAACCATGAGCAGTTCTTC.

V is TRBV7-9 and J is TRBJ2-2; 10 bases line up with TRBD2. This CDR3 has 18 residues. The J segment lost 1 base and the V segment lost 3 bases, leaving 8 bases of the junction unmatched. Germline V CDR1 and CDR2: SEHNR, FQNEAQ (reference sequence). CDR3 loop: CASSLRPGLAENTGELFF. The CDR3 DNA sequence: TGTGCCAGCAGCTTGAGGCCTGGACTAGCGGAGAACACCGGGGAGCTGTTTTTT.

J is TRBJ2-7 and V is TRBV11-2; 7 nucleotides align to TRBD1. Germline V lookup: CDR1 SGHAT, CDR2 FQNNGV. V trimming: 5 bases; J trimming: 2 bases; junction bases outside the gene matches: 6. This CDR3 is 14 amino acids long. Here the CDR3 reads CASSRGTATYEQYF. CDR3 bases: TGTGCCAGCAGCCGAGGGACAGCAACCTACGAGCAGTACTTC.

The V call is TRBV6-1, the J call TRBJ1-3; D possibly corresponds to TRBD1 (6 bases). CDR1 is MNHNS and CDR2 is SASEGT in the germline V gene. The V end lost 2 bases, the J end lost 2 bases, and 13 bases lay between the germline ends. The CDR3 is 16 amino acids. The CDR3 nucleotides read TGTGCCAGCAGTGAATCAGGGACACGGACTGGAAACACCATATATTTT. Its protein product is CASSESGTRTGNTIYF.

V gene TRBV6-5 combines with J gene TRBJ2-1; D is possibly TRBD1 or TRBD2 (5 bases each). This CDR3 has 15 residues. Germline assignment: CDR1 MNHEY and CDR2 SVGAGI. V was clipped by 6 bases and J by 6 bases, with 18 bases between them. This CDR3 is CASRERDGLRNEQFF. As DNA, the CDR3 is TGTGCCAGCAGGGAAAGGGACGGCTTACGCAATGAGCAGTTCTTC.

The V and J genes are TRBV21-1 and TRBJ2-7; the D call in the table, TRBD2, was not verified against the DNA. TRBV21-1 is a documented pseudogene. The CDR3 totals 19 residues. The CDR3 here is CASSKVVRQGLAFPYEQYF. CDR3 nucleotides: TGTGCCAGCAGCAAAGTTGTGAGACAGGGACTAGCGTTTCCCTACGAGCAGTACTTC.

The chain uses TRBV11-2 and TRBJ2-1; 9 bases align to TRBD2. CDR3 length: 17 amino acids. Germline values: CDR1 SGHAT, CDR2 FQNNGV. V lost 0 bases, J lost 5 bases, and 8 bases stayed unmatched. This chain's CDR3 is CASSLEAGGPGDNEQFF. For the CDR3, the DNA is TGTGCCAGCAGCTTAGAGGCGGGAGGGCCCGGGGACAATGAGCAGTTCTTC.